A selection of T cell receptor beta chains follows, all from one sample in a study of blood T cell repertoires in COVID-19. The repertoire was sequenced with immunoSEQ multiplex PCR; TCRdb's copy has only in-frame clones and lacks some. The data hold 40,000 to 60,000 clones, with 90% to 95% observed a single time. Sequencing was done on a sample of peripheral blood. Receptors originate from a man aged 55 to 70 with COVID-19, enrolled during active disease. Both conserved end residues are part of each CDR3. The order of the fields is J gene, D gene, V gene, clone size, CDR3 protein, CDR3 DNA. D genes are given only for firm matches. Not every row has a clone size; where given, it reads once, few, many or a size class.

J: TRBJ1-3; D: -; V: TRBV2; size: -; CDR3: CASRKQEFGGGNTIYF; DNA: TGTGCCAGCAGAAAACAGGAGTTCGGGGGTGGAAACACCATATATTTT
J: TRBJ2-7; D: -; V: TRBV2; size: once; CDR3: CASSGSTGLVYYEQYF; DNA: TGTGCCAGCAGTGGATCAACAGGGTTAGTATACTACGAGCAGTACTTC
J: TRBJ1-1; D: -; V: TRBV19; size: -; CDR3: CASSKTVNTEAFF; DNA: TGTGCCAGTAGTAAGACTGTGAACACTGAAGCTTTCTTT
J: TRBJ2-7; D: -; V: TRBV7-2; size: -; CDR3: CASSLGGTPSYEQYF; DNA: TGTGCCAGCAGCTTAGGGGGGACACCCTCCTACGAGCAGTACTTC
J: TRBJ1-3; D: -; V: TRBV5-1; size: -; CDR3: CASSLQGSGNTIYF; DNA: TGCGCCAGCAGCTTGCAGGGTTCTGGAAACACCATATATTTT
J: TRBJ1-5; D: TRBD1; V: TRBV19; size: once; CDR3: CASSGTGVNNQPQHF; DNA: TGTGCCAGTAGTGGGACAGGAGTTAACAATCAGCCCCAGCATTTT
J: TRBJ1-2; D: -; V: TRBV27; size: -; CDR3: CASSGRGPNYGYTF; DNA: TGTGCCAGCAGTGGCAGGGGCCCGAACTATGGCTACACCTTC
J: TRBJ2-7; D: -; V: TRBV18; size: -; CDR3: CASSPRRATYSYEQYF; DNA: TGTGCCAGCTCACCACGCCGTGCAACTTACTCCTACGAGCAGTACTTC
J: TRBJ1-1; D: -; V: TRBV28; size: -; CDR3: CASSLRTGRNTEAFF; DNA: TGTGCCAGCAGTTTACGTACAGGGCGTAACACTGAAGCTTTCTTT
J: TRBJ2-7; D: -; V: TRBV5-1; size: -; CDR3: CASSRDGAYEQYF; DNA: TGCGCCAGCAGCAGAGACGGAGCCTACGAGCAGTACTTC
J: TRBJ2-2; D: TRBD2; V: TRBV9; size: -; CDR3: CASSVGGGATTGELFF; DNA: TGTGCCAGCAGCGTAGGCGGGGGGGCTACCACCGGGGAGCTGTTTTTT
J: TRBJ2-1; D: -; V: TRBV4-3; size: once; CDR3: CASSQEVVARYNEQFF; DNA: TGCGCCAGCAGCCAAGAAGTTGTAGCGAGGTACAATGAGCAGTTCTTC
J: TRBJ1-4; D: -; V: TRBV2; size: -; CDR3: CASVGPNEKLFF; DNA: TGTGCCAGCGTGGGGCCTAATGAAAAACTGTTTTTT
J: TRBJ1-5; D: TRBD1; V: TRBV6-2/TRBV6-3; size: -; CDR3: CASSLSDRDSNQPQHF; DNA: TGTGCCAGCAGTCTTTCGGACAGGGATAGCAATCAGCCCCAGCATTTT
J: TRBJ2-3; D: -; V: TRBV28; size: -; CDR3: CASSPHHTQYF; DNA: TGTGCCAGCAGTCCACACCATACGCAGTATTTT
J: TRBJ1-1; D: -; V: TRBV5-1; size: -; CDR3: CASSFLSLGGTNTEAFF; DNA: TGCGCCAGCAGCTTTTTATCTTTGGGGGGAACGAACACTGAAGCTTTCTTT
J: TRBJ1-5; D: TRBD1; V: TRBV2; size: once; CDR3: CASAWKMAGGQNSNQPQHF; DNA: TGTGCCAGCGCCTGGAAGATGGCAGGGGGGCAGAATAGCAATCAGCCCCAGCATTTT
J: TRBJ1-1; D: -; V: TRBV6-2/TRBV6-3; size: -; CDR3: CASSYPAGPNTEAFF; DNA: TGTGCCAGCAGTTACCCGGCAGGCCCAAACACTGAAGCTTTCTTT
J: TRBJ1-2; D: TRBD1; V: TRBV28; size: -; CDR3: CASSLYNTRDREVGYTF; DNA: TGTGCCAGCAGTTTATACAACACCCGGGACAGGGAGGTTGGCTACACCTTC
J: TRBJ2-3; D: -; V: TRBV4-1; size: -; CDR3: CASSQSTGEHTDTQYF; DNA: TGCGCCAGCAGCCAGTCGACAGGAGAGCACACAGATACGCAGTATTTT
J: TRBJ1-3; D: TRBD1; V: TRBV18; size: once; CDR3: CASSPPGQGTGNTIYF; DNA: TGTGCCAGCTCACCACCCGGACAGGGTACCGGAAACACCATATATTTT
J: TRBJ1-2; D: -; V: TRBV4-2; size: -; CDR3: CASSQETAYGYTF; DNA: TGTGCCAGCAGCCAAGAGACAGCCTATGGCTACACCTTC
J: TRBJ1-6; D: TRBD1; V: TRBV5-4; size: -; CDR3: CASSLGGGTGGNSPLHF; DNA: TGTGCCAGCAGCTTGGGAGGGGGAACAGGGGGTAATTCACCCCTCCACTTT
J: TRBJ2-5; D: TRBD2; V: TRBV18; size: -; CDR3: CASSQGGEETQYF; DNA: TGTGCCAGCTCACAGGGAGGGGAAGAGACCCAGTACTTC
J: TRBJ2-7; D: TRBD1; V: TRBV18; size: once; CDR3: CASSPSGTGGLIGYEQYF; DNA: TGTGCCAGCTCACCATCCGGGACAGGGGGCCTTATCGGGTACGAGCAGTACTTC
J: TRBJ2-1; D: -; V: TRBV7-3; size: -; CDR3: CASSLSQDNEQFF; DNA: TGTGCCAGCAGCTTATCACAGGATAATGAGCAGTTCTTC
J: TRBJ2-3; D: TRBD2; V: TRBV7-2; size: -; CDR3: CASSQLASGGVSTDTQYF; DNA: TGTGCCAGCAGCCAATTGGCTAGCGGGGGCGTTAGCACAGATACGCAGTATTTT
J: TRBJ2-7; D: TRBD2; V: TRBV14; size: few; CDR3: CASSLHRTRPPEQYF; DNA: TGTGCCAGCAGCCTACACAGGACTAGGCCTCCCGAGCAGTACTTC
J: TRBJ1-1; D: TRBD1; V: TRBV6-4; size: -; CDR3: CASSAWTGDTEAFF; DNA: TGTGCCAGCAGTGCCTGGACAGGGGACACTGAAGCTTTCTTT
J: TRBJ1-3; D: TRBD1; V: TRBV6-5; size: -; CDR3: CASGRQGSGNTIYF; DNA: TGTGCCAGCGGAAGACAGGGTTCTGGAAACACCATATATTTT
J: TRBJ1-1; D: -; V: TRBV18; size: -; CDR3: CASSPRISRENTEAFF; DNA: TGTGCCAGCTCACCAAGAATATCCCGAGAGAACACTGAAGCTTTCTTT
J: TRBJ2-7; D: TRBD2; V: TRBV6-6; size: -; CDR3: CASSWGGEGPHEQYF; DNA: TGTGCCAGCAGTTGGGGGGGGGAGGGCCCCCACGAGCAGTACTTC
J: TRBJ2-3; D: TRBD1; V: TRBV19; size: -; CDR3: CASSLRTGGTDTQYF; DNA: TGTGCCAGTAGTCTACGGACAGGGGGCACAGATACGCAGTATTTT
J: TRBJ2-7; D: -; V: TRBV19; size: once; CDR3: CASSIGEAYEQYF; DNA: TGTGCCAGTAGTATAGGGGAGGCCTACGAGCAGTACTTC
J: TRBJ2-7; D: -; V: TRBV28; size: -; CDR3: CASSFWVTGRDEQYF; DNA: TGTGCCAGCAGTTTTTGGGTAACAGGGCGGGACGAGCAGTACTTC
J: TRBJ2-1; D: -; V: TRBV27; size: -; CDR3: CASRPNRALPYNEQFF; DNA: TGTGCCAGCAGGCCCAACAGGGCCCTACCCTACAATGAGCAGTTCTTC
J: TRBJ2-3; D: TRBD2; V: TRBV28; size: -; CDR3: CASMASGTSTDTQYF; DNA: TGTGCCAGCATGGCTAGCGGGACTAGCACAGATACGCAGTATTTT
J: TRBJ1-2; D: -; V: TRBV4-2; size: -; CDR3: CASSETVINYGYTF; DNA: TGTGCCAGCAGCGAGACAGTAATTAACTATGGCTACACCTTC
J: TRBJ1-5; D: TRBD1; V: TRBV19; size: -; CDR3: CASSFDRGNQPQHF; DNA: TGTGCCAGTAGTTTTGACAGGGGCAATCAGCCCCAGCATTTT